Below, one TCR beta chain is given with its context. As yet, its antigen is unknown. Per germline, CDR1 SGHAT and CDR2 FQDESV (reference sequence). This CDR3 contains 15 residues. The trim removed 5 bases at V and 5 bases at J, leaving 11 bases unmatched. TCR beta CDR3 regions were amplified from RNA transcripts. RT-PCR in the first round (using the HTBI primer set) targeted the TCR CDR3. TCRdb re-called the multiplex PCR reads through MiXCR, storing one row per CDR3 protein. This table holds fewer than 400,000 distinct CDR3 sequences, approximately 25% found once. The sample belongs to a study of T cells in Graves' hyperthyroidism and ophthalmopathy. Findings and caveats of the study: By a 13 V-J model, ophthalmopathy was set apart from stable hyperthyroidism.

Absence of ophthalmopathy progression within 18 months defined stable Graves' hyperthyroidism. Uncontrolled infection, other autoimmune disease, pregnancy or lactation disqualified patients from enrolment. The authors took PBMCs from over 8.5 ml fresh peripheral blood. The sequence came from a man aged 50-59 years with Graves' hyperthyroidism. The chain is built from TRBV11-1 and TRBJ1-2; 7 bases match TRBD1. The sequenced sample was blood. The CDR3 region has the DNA TGTGCCAGCAGCCCTGCCTCCGACAGGGCTTATGGCTACACCTTC. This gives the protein CASSPASDRAYGYTF.